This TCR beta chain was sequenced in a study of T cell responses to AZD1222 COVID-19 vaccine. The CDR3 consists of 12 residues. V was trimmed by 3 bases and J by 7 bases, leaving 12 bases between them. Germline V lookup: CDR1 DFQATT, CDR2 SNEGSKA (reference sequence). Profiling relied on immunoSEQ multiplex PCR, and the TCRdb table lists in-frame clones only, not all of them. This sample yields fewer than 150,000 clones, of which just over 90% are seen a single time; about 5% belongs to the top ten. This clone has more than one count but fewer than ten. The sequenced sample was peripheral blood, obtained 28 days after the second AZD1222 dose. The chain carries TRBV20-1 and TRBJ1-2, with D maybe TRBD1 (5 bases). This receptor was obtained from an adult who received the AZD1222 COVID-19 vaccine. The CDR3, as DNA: TGCAGTGCTAGTGGGGGTGGTATTGGCTACACCTTC. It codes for CSASGGGIGYTF.